A few counts support the clone carrying this TCR beta chain. With 6 bases clipped from V and 3 bases from J, the junction kept 18 bases outside the gene matches. This CDR3 has 17 residues. Germline V gene sequence: CDR1 SQVTM, CDR2 ANQGSEA. This record comes from a study of blood T cells in healthy people across ages. Through a sample-barcoded 5' primer and a J-beta primer mix, a second PCR was run for about 7 to 12 cycles. TCRdb fed the 5' RACE reads into MiXCR, producing one record per CDR3 protein. The profile covers 800,000 or so distinct CDR3 sequences, with 20% to 25% appearing a single time and 3.7% taken by the ten largest. This sample also belongs to another study, concerning T cells of mothers and their children. Turning to that study: At a sensitivity of about 100 clones per million clonotypes, no persistent microchimeric T cell clones appeared.

The material sequenced was blood. The rearrangement links TRBV29-1 to TRBJ2-7; 9 positions agree with TRBD2. The receptor's source is a boy between 10 and 17 years old in good health. This CDR3 is CSVHLPSQAGGYYEQYF. The CDR3 DNA reads as TGCAGCGTCCACCTTCCCTCCCAAGCGGGGGGTTACTACGAGCAGTACTTC.